This TCR beta chain was obtained from a study of cytomegalovirus exposure and HLA in healthy donors. About the study: An early data release held around 80 million unique TCRs from HLA-typed donors.

Germline trimming cut 5 bases from V and 1 base from J; bases unmatched to any gene: 9. Germline V CDR1 and CDR2: SEHNR, FQNEAQ (reference sequence). This CDR3 region has 17 residues. With respect to this clone: Antigen: not known.

Study findings and constraints: TCR beta sequences reportedly predicted most subjects' HLA-A and HLA-B alleles accurately. Reportedly, diagnosis of cytomegalovirus status by the classifier showed high specificity and sensitivity.

Amplification used 60 Vbeta primers and 13 Jbeta primers. TCRdb keeps only in-frame clones here, not all; method: immunoSEQ multiplex PCR. The repertoire holds around 180,000 clones, roughly 83% seen once, with around 1.6% in the top ten. V usage is TRBV7-9 and J usage is TRBJ2-2; 8 nucleotides match TRBD1. The receptor was derived from a woman in her forties or fifties in good health and CMV-seronegative. Specimen: PBMCs. CDR3 bases: TGTGCCAGCAGCAGACAGACAGGGGCCCTGAACACCGGGGAGCTGTTTTTT. Amino acid sequence: CASSRQTGALNTGELFF.